One sample yielded the 2 T cell receptor beta chains listed below, sequenced in a study of CD8 T cells in ankylosing spondylitis. TCRdb reprocessed the 5' RACE reads with MiXCR, giving one entry per CDR3 protein. The repertoire holds 150,000 to 200,000 distinct CDR3 sequences, with 18% as singletons. Sequenced sample: blood, either unsorted or a sorted T cell fraction (not recorded which). These receptors were taken from a male donor aged 5 to 30 with ankylosing spondylitis or in good health (not recorded which).

This clonotype appeared many times. This chain links TRBV27 with TRBJ2-5; D unresolved. V lost 5 bases to trimming and J lost 3 bases, with 10 bases between them. CDR3 size: 13 residues. CDR1 and CDR2 (germline): MNHEY, SMNVEV (reference sequence). The CDR3 loop is CASSLDDKETQYF. The CDR3 DNA is TGTGCCAGCAGTCTAGACGACAAAGAGACCCAGTACTTC.

V and J are TRBV23-1 and TRBJ1-5, with TRBD1 matching over 8 bases. TRBV23-1 is labeled an ORF, and its function is uncertain. CDR3 size: 18 residues. V gave up 4 bases and J gave up 0 bases; unmatched junction bases: 11. This CDR3 reads CASSPPLGTGYSNQPQHF. CDR3 nucleotides: TGCGCCAGCAGTCCCCCCTTGGGGACAGGTTATAGCAATCAGCCCCAGCATTTT.